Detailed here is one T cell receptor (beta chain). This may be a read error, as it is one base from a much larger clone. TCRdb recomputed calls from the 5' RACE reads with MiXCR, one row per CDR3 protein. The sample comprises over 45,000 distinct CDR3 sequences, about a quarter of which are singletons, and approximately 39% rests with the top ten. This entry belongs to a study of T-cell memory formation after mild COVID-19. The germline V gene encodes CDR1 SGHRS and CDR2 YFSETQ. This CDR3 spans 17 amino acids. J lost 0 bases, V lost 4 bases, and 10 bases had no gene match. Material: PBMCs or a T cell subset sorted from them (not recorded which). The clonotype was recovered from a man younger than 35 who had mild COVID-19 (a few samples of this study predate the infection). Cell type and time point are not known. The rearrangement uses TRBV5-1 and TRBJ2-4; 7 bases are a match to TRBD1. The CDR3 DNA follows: TGCGCCAGCAGCCAGTGTGGACAGGCGCTAGCCAAAAACATTCAGTACTTC. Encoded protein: CASSQCGQALAKNIQYF.